Listed below are T cell receptor beta chains from one sample, sequenced in a study of blood T cell repertoires in COVID-19. Libraries were prepared by immunoSEQ multiplex PCR; TCRdb keeps only in-frame clonotypes and omits some of them. The data contain 60,000 to 85,000 clones, approximately 78% of them singletons. The sequenced sample was peripheral blood. The receptors come from a woman in her fifties or sixties with acute or convalescent COVID-19. The CDR3 runs from the conserved cysteine through the conserved F or W. Each record gives: V gene, J gene, clone size, D gene, CDR3 protein, CDR3 DNA. D genes are given only for firm matches. For some rows the clone size is stated as once, few or many, or as a class when expanded; others skip it.

v_call: TRBV9
j_call: TRBJ1-1
clone_size: few
d_call: .
cdr3_aa: CASSVQQNTEAFF
cdr3_nt: TGTGCCAGCAGCGTTCAACAGAACACTGAAGCTTTCTTT

v_call: TRBV5-8
j_call: TRBJ2-5
clone_size: .
d_call: .
cdr3_aa: CASSLVSGRRQETQYF
cdr3_nt: TGTGCCAGCAGCTTGGTGTCCGGCAGGCGCCAAGAGACCCAGTACTTC

v_call: TRBV18
j_call: TRBJ2-3
clone_size: .
d_call: TRBD1
cdr3_aa: CASSPTGATDTQYF
cdr3_nt: TGTGCCAGCTCACCAACAGGGGCCACAGATACGCAGTATTTT

v_call: TRBV2
j_call: TRBJ2-3
clone_size: .
d_call: .
cdr3_aa: CASSPSGYPTDTQYF
cdr3_nt: TGTGCCAGCAGTCCCTCGGGGTATCCCACAGATACGCAGTATTTT

v_call: TRBV30
j_call: TRBJ1-6
clone_size: .
d_call: .
cdr3_aa: CAWSGSNSGPGVHF
cdr3_nt: TGTGCCTGGAGTGGCTCCAACTCCGGGCCAGGGGTCCACTTT

v_call: TRBV2
j_call: TRBJ2-5
clone_size: .
d_call: .
cdr3_aa: CASLLGLGKETQYF
cdr3_nt: TGTGCCAGCCTTCTAGGACTGGGCAAAGAGACCCAGTACTTC

v_call: TRBV10-2
j_call: TRBJ2-7
clone_size: .
d_call: TRBD1
cdr3_aa: CASSSGQGYEQYF
cdr3_nt: TGCGCCAGCAGCTCGGGACAGGGCTACGAGCAGTACTTC

v_call: TRBV27
j_call: TRBJ2-5
clone_size: few
d_call: TRBD1
cdr3_aa: CASSSPTGVTLKTQYF
cdr3_nt: TGTGCCAGCAGTTCGCCAACAGGGGTCACTTTGAAGACCCAGTACTTC

v_call: TRBV10-3
j_call: TRBJ1-2
clone_size: few
d_call: TRBD1
cdr3_aa: CAISLRDRDSSTF
cdr3_nt: TGTGCCATCAGTCTCCGGGACAGGGATTCTAGCACCTTC

v_call: TRBV25-1
j_call: TRBJ2-2
clone_size: .
d_call: TRBD1
cdr3_aa: CASRDRVTGELFF
cdr3_nt: TGTGCCAGCAGGGACAGGGTTACCGGGGAGCTGTTTTTT

v_call: TRBV5-1
j_call: TRBJ2-1
clone_size: few
d_call: .
cdr3_aa: CASSPRGRDSYNEQFF
cdr3_nt: TGCGCCAGCAGCCCCAGGGGTCGGGATTCCTACAATGAGCAGTTCTTC

v_call: TRBV5-1
j_call: TRBJ1-2
clone_size: .
d_call: .
cdr3_aa: CASSLAREGDGYTF
cdr3_nt: TGCGCCAGCAGCTTGGCCAGGGAAGGGGATGGCTACACCTTC

v_call: TRBV24-1
j_call: TRBJ1-1
clone_size: .
d_call: .
cdr3_aa: CATPGGKEAFF
cdr3_nt: TGTGCCACTCCCGGGGGGAAGGAAGCTTTCTTT

v_call: TRBV18
j_call: TRBJ1-3
clone_size: .
d_call: .
cdr3_aa: CASSPDSSSGNTIYF
cdr3_nt: TGTGCCAGCTCGCCTGACAGTAGCTCTGGAAACACCATATATTTT

v_call: TRBV6-5
j_call: TRBJ2-2
clone_size: .
d_call: .
cdr3_aa: CASSSQGPGTGELFF
cdr3_nt: TGTGCCAGCAGTTCACAGGGACCGGGCACCGGGGAGCTGTTTTTT

v_call: TRBV18
j_call: TRBJ2-6
clone_size: .
d_call: .
cdr3_aa: CASSPTRGTGANVLTF
cdr3_nt: TGTGCCAGCTCACCGACTAGGGGAACCGGGGCCAACGTCCTGACTTTC

v_call: TRBV19
j_call: TRBJ2-5
clone_size: .
d_call: TRBD1
cdr3_aa: CASSIQGQGMETQYF
cdr3_nt: TGTGCCAGTAGTATTCAGGGACAGGGGATGGAGACCCAGTACTTC

v_call: TRBV19
j_call: TRBJ1-1
clone_size: .
d_call: TRBD1
cdr3_aa: CASRRDRGRASGEAFF
cdr3_nt: TGTGCCAGTAGACGCGACAGGGGGCGGGCTTCTGGAGAAGCTTTCTTT

v_call: TRBV5-1
j_call: TRBJ2-7
clone_size: .
d_call: .
cdr3_aa: CASSLTGGEGEQYF
cdr3_nt: TGCGCCAGCAGCTTGACTGGGGGCGAAGGCGAGCAGTACTTC

v_call: TRBV19
j_call: TRBJ2-1
clone_size: few
d_call: TRBD1
cdr3_aa: CASSIETGEFNEQFF
cdr3_nt: TGTGCCAGTAGTATAGAGACAGGGGAGTTCAATGAGCAGTTCTTC

v_call: TRBV10-3
j_call: TRBJ1-5
clone_size: .
d_call: TRBD1
cdr3_aa: CAISKDRGGNQPQHF
cdr3_nt: TGTGCCATCAGTAAAGACAGGGGAGGGAATCAGCCCCAGCATTTT

v_call: TRBV6-6
j_call: TRBJ1-5
clone_size: .
d_call: .
cdr3_aa: CASSSPVGDQPQHF
cdr3_nt: TGTGCCAGCAGTTCCCCTGTAGGGGATCAGCCCCAGCATTTT

v_call: TRBV4-1
j_call: TRBJ2-7
clone_size: .
d_call: .
cdr3_aa: CASSQEGGSYEQYF
cdr3_nt: TGCGCCAGCAGCCAAGAAGGGGGCTCCTACGAGCAGTACTTC

v_call: TRBV7-3
j_call: TRBJ1-1
clone_size: .
d_call: TRBD1
cdr3_aa: CASSLTGQGGAEAFF
cdr3_nt: TGTGCCAGCAGCTTAACAGGACAGGGAGGGGCTGAAGCTTTCTTT

v_call: TRBV7-2
j_call: TRBJ1-2
clone_size: once
d_call: TRBD1
cdr3_aa: CASSLGQGGYGYTF
cdr3_nt: TGTGCCAGCAGCTTGGGACAGGGAGGGTATGGCTACACCTTC

v_call: TRBV5-1
j_call: TRBJ2-3
clone_size: .
d_call: TRBD1
cdr3_aa: CASSADLTGNTQYF
cdr3_nt: TGCGCCAGCAGCGCCGACTTGACAGGGAATACGCAGTATTTT

v_call: TRBV3-1/TRBV3-2
j_call: TRBJ1-1
clone_size: few
d_call: .
cdr3_aa: CASSLQVRNTEAFF
cdr3_nt: TGTGCCAGCAGCCTACAGGTGCGGAACACTGAAGCTTTCTTT

v_call: TRBV13
j_call: TRBJ1-1
clone_size: .
d_call: .
cdr3_aa: CASTKTESGTEAFF
cdr3_nt: TGTGCCAGCACTAAAACGGAGAGTGGGACTGAAGCTTTCTTT

v_call: TRBV9
j_call: TRBJ2-3
clone_size: once
d_call: .
cdr3_aa: CASSLRPGVGRTDTQYF
cdr3_nt: TGTGCCAGCAGCTTAAGACCAGGGGTTGGTCGCACAGATACGCAGTATTTT

v_call: TRBV6-1
j_call: TRBJ1-6
clone_size: .
d_call: TRBD1
cdr3_aa: CASSEGGPGQRNSPLHF
cdr3_nt: TGTGCCAGCAGTGAAGGAGGGCCGGGACAGCGTAATTCACCCCTCCACTTT

v_call: TRBV7-6
j_call: TRBJ2-2
clone_size: .
d_call: .
cdr3_aa: CASSLVLPGDTGELFF
cdr3_nt: TGTGCCAGCAGCTTAGTTCTTCCGGGGGACACCGGGGAGCTGTTTTTT

v_call: TRBV6-5
j_call: TRBJ2-7
clone_size: .
d_call: .
cdr3_aa: CASTGNYEQYF
cdr3_nt: TGTGCCAGCACAGGGAACTACGAGCAGTACTTC

v_call: TRBV7-2
j_call: TRBJ2-5
clone_size: .
d_call: TRBD2
cdr3_aa: CASSSTTSGETQYF
cdr3_nt: TGTGCCAGCAGCTCAACGACTAGCGGGGAGACCCAGTACTTC

v_call: TRBV3-1/TRBV3-2
j_call: TRBJ1-2
clone_size: .
d_call: TRBD1
cdr3_aa: CASSHTDREGGYTF
cdr3_nt: TGTGCCAGCAGCCACACGGACAGGGAAGGTGGCTACACCTTC

v_call: TRBV5-1
j_call: TRBJ2-1
clone_size: .
d_call: .
cdr3_aa: CASSPPNGYNEQFF
cdr3_nt: TGCGCCAGCAGTCCCCCGAACGGGTACAATGAGCAGTTCTTC

v_call: TRBV19
j_call: TRBJ2-2
clone_size: .
d_call: TRBD1
cdr3_aa: CASRPRGQLNTGELFF
cdr3_nt: TGTGCCAGTAGACCTAGGGGACAGCTGAACACCGGGGAGCTGTTTTTT

v_call: TRBV5-1
j_call: TRBJ1-4
clone_size: .
d_call: TRBD1
cdr3_aa: CASSLGGQGDNEKLFF
cdr3_nt: TGCGCCAGCAGCTTGGGGGGACAGGGTGATAATGAAAAACTGTTTTTT

v_call: TRBV2
j_call: TRBJ2-3
clone_size: .
d_call: .
cdr3_aa: CASLRDNLSTDTQYF
cdr3_nt: TGTGCCAGCCTCCGGGACAACCTAAGCACAGATACGCAGTATTTT

v_call: TRBV27
j_call: TRBJ1-2
clone_size: .
d_call: TRBD1
cdr3_aa: CASSSTGGGSYGYTF
cdr3_nt: TGTGCCAGCAGTTCCACAGGGGGCGGAAGCTATGGCTACACCTTC

v_call: TRBV4-1
j_call: TRBJ2-4
clone_size: .
d_call: .
cdr3_aa: CASSQDQGSDLVQYF
cdr3_nt: TGCGCCAGCAGCCAAGATCAGGGGTCAGATCTGGTTCAGTACTTC

v_call: TRBV5-4
j_call: TRBJ1-1
clone_size: .
d_call: TRBD1
cdr3_aa: CASSWDRNTEAFF
cdr3_nt: TGTGCCAGCAGCTGGGACAGGAACACTGAAGCTTTCTTT

v_call: TRBV6-5
j_call: TRBJ2-2
clone_size: .
d_call: TRBD2
cdr3_aa: CASSYFGGAYTGELFF
cdr3_nt: TGTGCCAGCAGTTACTTCGGGGGGGCCTACACCGGGGAGCTGTTTTTT

v_call: TRBV5-1
j_call: TRBJ1-3
clone_size: .
d_call: .
cdr3_aa: CASSTNGDYSGNTIYF
cdr3_nt: TGCGCCAGCAGCACCAACGGTGACTACTCTGGAAACACCATATATTTT

v_call: TRBV11-3
j_call: TRBJ2-7
clone_size: .
d_call: .
cdr3_aa: CASSLSGGTEYEQYF
cdr3_nt: TGTGCCAGCAGCCTCAGTGGCGGCACCGAATACGAGCAGTACTTC

v_call: TRBV11-2
j_call: TRBJ2-5
clone_size: once
d_call: .
cdr3_aa: CASSLYDSRFQETQYF
cdr3_nt: TGTGCCAGCAGCTTATATGACAGTCGATTCCAAGAGACCCAGTACTTC

v_call: TRBV19
j_call: TRBJ1-2
clone_size: .
d_call: .
cdr3_aa: CASSIKTERINGYTF
cdr3_nt: TGTGCCAGTAGTATCAAGACAGAGAGGATTAATGGCTACACCTTC

v_call: TRBV6-1
j_call: TRBJ2-5
clone_size: few
d_call: TRBD1
cdr3_aa: CASSAGIPGQGMSQYF
cdr3_nt: TGTGCCAGCAGTGCTGGAATACCGGGACAGGGGATGTCCCAGTACTTC

v_call: TRBV19
j_call: TRBJ1-5
clone_size: once
d_call: .
cdr3_aa: CASSSLGSDQPQHF
cdr3_nt: TGTGCCAGTAGCAGTCTCGGGTCAGATCAGCCCCAGCATTTT

v_call: TRBV7-8
j_call: TRBJ1-4
clone_size: .
d_call: .
cdr3_aa: CASSLANARNEKLFF
cdr3_nt: TGTGCCAGCAGCTTAGCCAACGCTAGGAATGAAAAACTGTTTTTT

v_call: TRBV9
j_call: TRBJ2-1
clone_size: .
d_call: .
cdr3_aa: CASSGRDNNEQFF
cdr3_nt: TGTGCCAGCAGCGGCCGGGACAACAATGAGCAGTTCTTC

v_call: TRBV30
j_call: TRBJ1-1
clone_size: once
d_call: .
cdr3_aa: CAWNFGVNTEAFF
cdr3_nt: TGTGCCTGGAACTTCGGGGTGAACACTGAAGCTTTCTTT

v_call: TRBV19
j_call: TRBJ2-3
clone_size: .
d_call: .
cdr3_aa: CASSIVAGSTDTQYF
cdr3_nt: TGTGCCAGTAGTATAGTCGCAGGGTCCACAGATACGCAGTATTTT

v_call: TRBV6-6
j_call: TRBJ1-1
clone_size: once
d_call: .
cdr3_aa: CASSYPARTANTEAFF
cdr3_nt: TGTGCCAGCAGTTACCCCGCCCGGACAGCGAACACTGAAGCTTTCTTT

v_call: TRBV19
j_call: TRBJ1-1
clone_size: .
d_call: .
cdr3_aa: CASSIGRDPTEAFF
cdr3_nt: TGTGCCAGTAGTATAGGGAGGGACCCAACTGAAGCTTTCTTT

v_call: TRBV29-1
j_call: TRBJ1-5
clone_size: .
d_call: .
cdr3_aa: CSVGGDQPQHF
cdr3_nt: TGCAGCGTTGGGGGGGATCAGCCCCAGCATTTT

v_call: TRBV6-2/TRBV6-3
j_call: TRBJ1-6
clone_size: .
d_call: TRBD1
cdr3_aa: CASSYGDRGTSPLHF
cdr3_nt: TGTGCCAGCAGTTACGGGGACAGGGGAACATCACCCCTCCACTTT

v_call: TRBV18
j_call: TRBJ1-5
clone_size: .
d_call: .
cdr3_aa: CASSPGRDQPQHF
cdr3_nt: TGTGCCAGCTCGCCAGGGAGGGATCAGCCCCAGCATTTT

v_call: TRBV25-1
j_call: TRBJ1-1
clone_size: few
d_call: TRBD1
cdr3_aa: CASDGGGVNEAFF
cdr3_nt: TGTGCCAGCGACGGAGGGGGCGTGAATGAAGCTTTCTTT

v_call: TRBV7-9
j_call: TRBJ2-3
clone_size: .
d_call: TRBD1
cdr3_aa: CASSLGQGTDTQYF
cdr3_nt: TGTGCCAGCAGCCTAGGACAGGGAACAGATACGCAGTATTTT

v_call: TRBV19
j_call: TRBJ2-5
clone_size: few
d_call: .
cdr3_aa: CASSGGETQYF
cdr3_nt: TGTGCCAGTAGTGGGGGGGAGACCCAGTACTTC